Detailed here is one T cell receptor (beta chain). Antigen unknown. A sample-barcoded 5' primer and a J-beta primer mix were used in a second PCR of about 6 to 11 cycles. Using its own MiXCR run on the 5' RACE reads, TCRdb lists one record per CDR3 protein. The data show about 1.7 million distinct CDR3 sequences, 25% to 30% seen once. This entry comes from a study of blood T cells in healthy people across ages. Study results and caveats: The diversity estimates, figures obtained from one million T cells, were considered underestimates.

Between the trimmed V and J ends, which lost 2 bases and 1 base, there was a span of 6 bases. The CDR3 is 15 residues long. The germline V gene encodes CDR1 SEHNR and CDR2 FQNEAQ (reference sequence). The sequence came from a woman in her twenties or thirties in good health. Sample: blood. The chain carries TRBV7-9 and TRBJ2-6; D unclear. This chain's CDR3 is CASSLRQSGANVLTF. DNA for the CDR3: TGTGCCAGCAGCTTACGCCAGTCTGGGGCCAACGTCCTGACTTTC.